This entry describes one TCR beta chain. This entry comes from a study of T cells in Graves' hyperthyroidism and ophthalmopathy. There were TCR beta CDR3 regions amplified from RNA transcripts. Carried out on the TCR CDR3, a first-round RT-PCR used the HTBI primer set. In TCRdb, the multiplex PCR reads were re-called with MiXCR into one record per CDR3 protein. Here the sample spans 750,000 to 900,000 distinct CDR3 sequences, about two fifths being singletons. The V gene's germline CDR1 is SNHLY and CDR2 FYNNEI. Trimming cost V 4 bases and J 10 bases; bases outside gene matches: 8. The length of the CDR3 is 14 residues.

This TCR was sampled from a young man with Graves' hyperthyroidism. This chain uses TRBV2 with TRBJ1-2, with 11 bases matching TRBD1. Sequencing used blood. CDR3 DNA sequence: TGTGCCAGCAGTGTCGGACAGGGGGCGAGCGACTACACCTTC. Amino acids: CASSVGQGASDYTF.